This T cell receptor (beta chain) came from a study of long-term antiretroviral therapy in people with HIV. This CDR3 is built from 16 residues. Germline-derived CDR1 and CDR2 are LGHNA and YNFKEQ. V lost 4 bases and J 1 base, leaving 16 bases between the germline ends. HIV-positive participants were all treated in the United States. Runs used v3.0 of the immunoSEQ assay and were done at survey level. Generated by immunoSEQ multiplex PCR, the TCRdb table keeps only in-frame clones and is missing some. The sample holds almost 20,000 clones, 90% seen once. This material consisted of unsorted PBMCs, taken roughly 4.2 years before starting antiretroviral therapy. The receptor was derived from a woman between 25 and 40 years old with HIV. V usage is TRBV4-2 and J usage is TRBJ1-1, with a tentative D call TRBD1 (6 bases). DNA for the CDR3: TGTGCCAGCAGCCGCCCAGCGGGGGCGAGGAACACTGAAGCTTTCTTT. Translating gives CASSRPAGARNTEAFF.